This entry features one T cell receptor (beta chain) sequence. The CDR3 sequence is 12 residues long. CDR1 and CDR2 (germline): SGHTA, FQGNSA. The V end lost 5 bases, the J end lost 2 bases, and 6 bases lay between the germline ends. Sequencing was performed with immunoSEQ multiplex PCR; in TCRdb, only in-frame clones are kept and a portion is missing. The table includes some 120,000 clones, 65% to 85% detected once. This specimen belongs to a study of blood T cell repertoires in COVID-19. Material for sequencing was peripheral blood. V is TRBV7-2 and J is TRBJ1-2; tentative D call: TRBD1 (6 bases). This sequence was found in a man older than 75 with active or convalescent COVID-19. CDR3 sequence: CASSTGNYGYTF. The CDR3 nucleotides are TGTGCCAGCAGCACAGGGAACTATGGCTACACCTTC.